The rows below give T cell receptor beta chains drawn from one sample of a study of T-cell memory formation after mild COVID-19. Using its own MiXCR run on the 5' RACE reads, TCRdb lists one record per CDR3 protein. This table holds more than 250,000 distinct CDR3 sequences, about a sixth found once. Input material: PBMCs or a T cell subset sorted from them (not recorded which). These receptors originate from a man in his late teens or twenties who had mild COVID-19 (a few samples of this study predate the infection). Cell type and time point are not known. Both conserved end residues are part of each CDR3. Fields, in order: J gene, D gene, clone size, V gene, CDR3 DNA, CDR3 protein. D genes are given only for firm matches. Not all rows give a size; the values are once, few, many and, for expanded clones, a class.

>TRBJ1-4|.|.|TRBV6-6
TGTGCCGGCCGGGCAGGGGATGAAAAACTGTTTTTT
CAGRAGDEKLFF
>TRBJ1-2|.|few|TRBV12-3/TRBV12-4
TGTGCCAGCAGTCCCTTACGGGGCTATGGCTACACCTTC
CASSPLRGYGYTF
>TRBJ2-2|TRBD1|.|TRBV6-2/TRBV6-3
TGTGCCAGCAGGACAGGGATCGGGTTCGGGGAGCTGTTTTTT
CASRTGIGFGELFF
>TRBJ2-1|TRBD2|few|TRBV5-1
TGCGCCAGCAGCTTCCAGAGCTTATCACTAGCGGGGGGGCCGGGTGAGCAGTTCTTC
CASSFQSLSLAGGPGEQFF
>TRBJ2-3|TRBD1|.|TRBV2
TGTGCCAGCAGTGATGGGACAGACACAGATACGCAGTATTTT
CASSDGTDTDTQYF
>TRBJ1-4|.|.|TRBV7-8
TGTGCCAGCAGCTTAAGAGGCGTTAATGAAAAACTGTTTTTT
CASSLRGVNEKLFF
>TRBJ1-2|.|few|TRBV4-3
TGCGCCAGCAGCCAAGCGGTTGACTGGGAAGCTAACTATGGCTACACCTTC
CASSQAVDWEANYGYTF
>TRBJ1-1|.|few|TRBV6-6
TGTGCCAGCAGTTACGGGACCTTT
CASSYGTF
>TRBJ2-1|TRBD1|.|TRBV5-1
TGCGCCAGCAGCTTGGCCCGGACAGGGGGCACCTACAATGAGCAGTTCTTC
CASSLARTGGTYNEQFF
>TRBJ2-6|.|.|TRBV4-3
TGCGCCAGCAGCCTCTCCCGGATGGCTGGGGCCAACGTCCTGACTTTC
CASSLSRMAGANVLTF
>TRBJ1-5|.|.|TRBV20-1
TGCAGTGCCAGAGGGGGGGCCGGATTGGGCAATCAGCCCCAGCATTTT
CSARGGAGLGNQPQHF
>TRBJ2-7|.|few|TRBV7-2
TGTGCCAGCAGCTTAGTCGCCTCCGGTTCCTACGAGCAGTACTTC
CASSLVASGSYEQYF
>TRBJ2-6|.|few|TRBV7-2
TGTGCCAGCAGTATTTGGAACTCTGGGGCCAACGTCCTGACTTTC
CASSIWNSGANVLTF
>TRBJ1-3|.|few|TRBV3-1
TGTGCCAGCAGCCTGTCAGGCTCTGGAAACACCATATATTTT
CASSLSGSGNTIYF
>TRBJ2-1|TRBD2|few|TRBV6-2/TRBV6-3
TGTGCCAGCAGTTACTCCCCAGCGGGGGTTCTATCCTACAATGAGCAGTTCTTC
CASSYSPAGVLSYNEQFF
>TRBJ2-2|.|few|TRBV4-3
TGCGCCAGCAGCCAAGATTTTAGGGGTAGCGGCACCGGGGAGCTGTTTTTT
CASSQDFRGSGTGELFF
>TRBJ1-5|.|few|TRBV18
TGTGCCAGCTCACAGCGGGGGCCCAGAGTTACCCATAGCAATCAGCCCCAGCATTTT
CASSQRGPRVTHSNQPQHF
>TRBJ1-5|.|few|TRBV24-1
TGTGCCACCAGTGACTCACGGCCGGGTAATCAGCCCCAGCATTTT
CATSDSRPGNQPQHF
>TRBJ1-2|.|.|TRBV4-1
TGCGCCAGCAGCCCAGGTCCCCTGGGGGGCTACACCTTC
CASSPGPLGGYTF
>TRBJ2-5|.|many|TRBV7-2
TGTGCCAGCAGCTTATCGACTACGGAGACCCAGTACTTC
CASSLSTTETQYF
>TRBJ1-1|.|few|TRBV29-1
TGCAGCGTTAGTCGCATGGGGACTGAAGCTTTCTTT
CSVSRMGTEAFF
>TRBJ2-5|.|.|TRBV2
TGTGCCAGCACCGAAGGGGTCTGGAAAGAGACCCAGTACTTC
CASTEGVWKETQYF
>TRBJ1-5|TRBD1|.|TRBV18
TGTGCCAGCTCCACCGGGACAGGTAGCAATCAGCCCCAGCATTTT
CASSTGTGSNQPQHF
>TRBJ2-5|TRBD2|.|TRBV20-1
TGCAGTGCTAGAGATCGAGCGGGGGAGGGGGAGACCCAGTACTTC
CSARDRAGEGETQYF
>TRBJ2-5|.|.|TRBV5-1
TGCGCCAGCAGCTTGGCTGGGGGAAAAGAGACCCAGTACTTC
CASSLAGGKETQYF
>TRBJ1-6|.|few|TRBV3-2
TGTGCCAGCAGCCAAGGACCGGGCCGCTATAATTCACCCCTCCACTTT
CASSQGPGRYNSPLHF
>TRBJ2-1|.|.|TRBV5-6
TGTGCCAGCAGCTGGGAAAAAGGGTCCCCCTACAATGAGCAGTTCTTC
CASSWEKGSPYNEQFF
>TRBJ1-5|.|.|TRBV2
TGTGCCAGCAGTGTGGGTCACCGGCAGCCCCAGCATTTT
CASSVGHRQPQHF
>TRBJ2-2|TRBD2|few|TRBV7-9
TGTGCCAGCAGCCACCAGCGGGGGACCAACACCGGGGAGCTGTTTTTT
CASSHQRGTNTGELFF
>TRBJ2-5|.|.|TRBV6-5
TGTGCCAGCAGGACAGAGGAGACCCAGTACTTC
CASRTEETQYF
>TRBJ1-1|TRBD1|few|TRBV6-5
TGTGCCAGCAGCGAACAGGGGGCGCGGGCTGAAGCTTTCTTT
CASSEQGARAEAFF
>TRBJ2-3|TRBD1|few|TRBV6-2/TRBV6-3
TGTGCCAGCACGACAGGGACCCCCTCGATTTCAGATACGCAGTATTTT
CASTTGTPSISDTQYF